This T cell receptor beta chain is drawn from a study of CD8+ T cells in alopecia areata. cDNA prepared by RNA extraction and subsequent reverse transcription served as the template for sequencing. Profiled with immunoSEQ multiplex PCR; TCRdb holds only in-frame clones, not every one. The sample lists roughly 120,000 clones, less than 80% occurring once. CDR1 and CDR2 (germline): GTSNPN, SVGIG (reference sequence). This CDR3 has 13 residues. Between the trimmed V and J ends, which lost 1 base and 3 bases, there was a span of 7 bases. The sample taken for sequencing was CD4+ T cells sorted from blood. This chain links TRBV30 with TRBJ1-3; D remains unclear. This TCR came from a human donor in good health. This CDR3 is CAWSAGGGNTIYF. Written as DNA, the CDR3 is TGTGCCTGGAGTGCCGGAGGTGGAAACACCATATATTTT.